Shown below are 20 T cell receptor beta chains from a single sample sequenced in a study of blood T cell repertoires in COVID-19. The data were produced by immunoSEQ multiplex PCR, yet TCRdb's version contains in-frame clones alone and is incomplete. The table records 40,000 or so clones, less than 85% of them present only once. Sequencing was done on a sample of peripheral blood. These receptors were taken from an older man with acute or convalescent COVID-19.

V is TRBV9 and J is TRBJ2-5; D call uncertain. There are 12 residues in the CDR3. The V end was cut by 4 bases, the J end by 6 bases, with 10 bases between. CDR1 and CDR2 from the germline V gene are SGDLS and YYNGEE. CDR3: CASSPTTQTQYF. The CDR3 coding sequence is TGTGCCAGCAGCCCTACCACTCAGACCCAGTACTTC.

The V call is TRBV6-2 or TRBV6-3, the J call TRBJ2-7; D may be TRBD2 (6 bases). The CDR3 sequence is 15 residues long. Looked up from germline, CDR1 is MNHEY and CDR2 is SVGEGT. V gave up 3 bases and J gave up 1 base, with 13 bases separating them. The CDR3 DNA follows: TGTGCCAGCAGTTATCCGTCGGAGGGGTCCTACGAGCAGTACTTC. This translates into CASSYPSEGSYEQYF.

The chain is built from TRBV24-1 and TRBJ2-5; D unclear. V was pared by 4 bases and J by 0 bases, with 5 bases between. The length of the CDR3 is 13 residues. CDR1 and CDR2 (germline): KGHDR, SFDVKD. The CDR3 reads CATSDRHQETQYF. In nucleotides, the CDR3 is TGTGCCACCAGTGACAGGCACCAAGAGACCCAGTACTTC.

V and J are TRBV9 and TRBJ2-2; tentative D call: TRBD2 (6 bases). Germline assignment: CDR1 SGDLS and CDR2 YYNGEE. The CDR3 spans 14 residues. Deletions cut 0 bases from V and 7 bases from J, with 10 bases between. CDR3 sequence: CASSVGGGVGELFF. The CDR3 region has the DNA TGTGCCAGCAGCGTAGGAGGAGGGGTCGGGGAGCTGTTTTTT.

The chain carries TRBV11-1 and TRBJ1-5, with a possible D match to TRBD1 (5 bases). CDR1 is SGHAT, CDR2 FQDESV, per germline (reference sequence). V was pared by 2 bases and J by 6 bases, with 11 bases between. This CDR3 has 14 residues. CDR3 coding DNA: TGTGCCAGCAGCTTAAACCAGGGTACTCAGCCCCAGCATTTT. Translated, it gives CASSLNQGTQPQHF.

This clone showed up just a few times. This chain joins TRBV5-1 and TRBJ2-2; 7 positions agree with TRBD1. This CDR3 has 15 amino acids. The trim removed 1 base at V and 4 bases at J, leaving 4 bases unmatched. Looked up from germline, CDR1 is SGHRS and CDR2 is YFSETQ. CDR3 sequence: CASSLTGASTGELFF. CDR3 nucleotide sequence: TGCGCCAGCAGCTTGACAGGGGCTAGCACCGGGGAGCTGTTTTTT.

The chain couples TRBV6-5 to TRBJ2-5; D call uncertain. CDR3 length: 14 residues. Trimming left V 5 bases short and J 5 bases short, with 15 bases between. Germline loops: CDR1 MNHEY, CDR2 SVGAGI. The CDR3, as DNA: TGTGCCAGCAGTCAAAACATGGCGGAGGAGACCCAGTACTTC. It yields the protein CASSQNMAEETQYF.

J is TRBJ2-7 and V is TRBV11-2; 9 bases match TRBD2. Germline-derived CDR1 and CDR2 are SGHAT and FQNNGV. V dropped 1 base and J dropped 3; count of bases not matched to a gene: 13. The CDR3 length is 18 residues. As DNA, the CDR3 is TGTGCCAGCAGCTTAGTACTAGCGGGTTCCCCCCCTTACTACGAGCAGTACTTC. Translation gives CASSLVLAGSPPYYEQYF.

The V gene is TRBV27, the J gene TRBJ1-2, with 7 bases that match TRBD1. This CDR3 is built from 16 residues. J lost 4 bases, V lost 5 bases, and 13 bases had no gene match. Germline V gene data show CDR1 as MNHEY and CDR2 as SMNVEV (reference sequence). The CDR3 DNA sequence: TGTGCCAGCAGTCCCTCCGCAGGGGGAGTGTTCTATGGCTACACCTTC. This encodes CASSPSAGGVFYGYTF.

The rearrangement links TRBV7-9 to TRBJ1-2, with D possibly being TRBD1 (6 bases). The germline gives CDR1 SEHNR, CDR2 FQNEAQ (reference sequence). V was cut by 1 base and J by 8 bases, with 14 bases left in between. This CDR3 spans 14 amino acids. CDR3 sequence reads: CASSLGRQEAGYTF. CDR3 nucleotides: TGTGCCAGCAGCTTAGGGAGACAGGAGGCCGGCTACACCTTC.

The chain couples TRBV6-6 to TRBJ1-2; 8 bases are shared with TRBD1. Germline loops: CDR1 MNHNY, CDR2 SVGAGI (reference sequence). This CDR3 is built from 14 residues. V gave up 5 bases and J gave up 4 bases; unmatched junction bases: 6. CDR3 amino acids: CASSPTGGFYGYTF. In DNA, the CDR3 is TGTGCCAGCAGTCCCACAGGGGGTTTCTATGGCTACACCTTC.

This chain joins TRBV11-2 and TRBJ2-7; perhaps TRBD1 as D (6 bases). The ends were cut back, 4 bases at V and 5 bases at J, with 15 bases in the middle. Germline V gene lookup returns CDR1 SGHAT and CDR2 FQNNGV. CDR3 length equals 14 residues. CDR3 in amino acids: CASSSPHRANEQYF. The CDR3 nucleotides read TGTGCCAGCAGCTCTCCCCACAGGGCGAACGAGCAGTACTTC. The full variable domain, completed using reference TRBV11-2 and TRBJ2-7, is EAGVAQSPRYKIIEKRQSVAFWCNPISGHATLYWYQQILGQGPKLLIQFQNNGVVDDSQLPKDRFSAERLKGVDSTLKIQPAKLEDSAVYLCASSSPHRANEQYFGPGTRLTVT.

V is TRBV4-2 and J is TRBJ2-7; 9 bases map to TRBD1. This CDR3 region has 15 residues. Germline V gene sequence: CDR1 LGHNA, CDR2 YNFKEQ. V was pared by 2 bases and J by 1 base, with 3 bases of the junction left unmatched. CDR3 sequence: CASSQRQGGSYEQYF. Written as DNA, the CDR3 is TGTGCCAGCAGCCAAAGACAGGGGGGTTCCTACGAGCAGTACTTC.

The V and J genes are TRBV24-1 and TRBJ2-1; no clear D. The CDR3 length is 14 residues. CDR1 and CDR2 (germline): KGHDR, SFDVKD. Trimming took off 1 base at V and 3 bases at J, with 6 bases between the two ends. In DNA form, the CDR3 reads TGTGCCACCAGTGATTTCCCCCACTACAATGAGCAGTTCTTC. This sequence encodes CATSDFPHYNEQFF.

The V call is TRBV5-4, the J call TRBJ2-6; 9 bases align to TRBD1. The CDR3 loop spans 19 amino acids. Germline trimming cut 4 bases from V and 1 base from J; bases unmatched to any gene: 12. The germline gives CDR1 SGHNT, CDR2 YYREEE (reference sequence). CDR3 protein: CASSGTGGAGLSGANVLTF. The CDR3 DNA follows: TGTGCCAGCAGCGGAACAGGGGGCGCAGGGCTTTCTGGGGCCAACGTCCTGACTTTC. Using reference TRBV5-4 and TRBJ2-6 for the parts outside the CDR3, the full variable domain is ETGVTQSPTHLIKTRGQQVTLRCSSQSGHNTVSWYQQALGQGPQFIFQYYREEENGRGNFPPRFSGLQFPNYSSELNVNALELDDSALYLCASSGTGGAGLSGANVLTFGAGSRLTVL.

This clone was picked up one time. V usage is TRBV28 and J usage is TRBJ1-6; 8 bases fit TRBD1. The germline CDR1 and CDR2 sequences are MDHEN and SYDVKM. V trimming: 6 bases; J trimming: 9 bases; junction bases outside the gene matches: 13. This CDR3 spans 16 amino acids. CDR3 in DNA: TGTGCCAGCAGCCTACAGACAGGGGATACAGGTTCACCCCTCCACTTT. This codes for CASSLQTGDTGSPLHF. The full variable domain, with the rest looked up from reference TRBV28 and TRBJ1-6, is DVKVTQSSRYLVKRTGEKVFLECVQDMDHENMFWYRQDPGLGLRLIYFSYDVKMKEKGDIPEGYSVSREKKERFSLILESASTNQTSMYLCASSLQTGDTGSPLHFGNGTRLTVT.

The chain uses TRBV7-2 and TRBJ1-1; perhaps TRBD1 as D (6 bases). This CDR3 has 14 amino acids. The ends were cut back, 5 bases at V and 3 bases at J, with 13 bases in the middle. Germline CDR1 SGHTA, CDR2 FQGNSA. The CDR3 DNA is TGTGCCAGCAGCCTTACAGGGTTGGACACTGAAGCTTTCTTT. It codes for CASSLTGLDTEAFF. Supplemented by reference TRBV7-2 and TRBJ1-1, the full variable domain reads GAGVSQSPSNKVTEKGKDVELRCDPISGHTALYWYRQSLGQGLEFLIYFQGNSAPDKSGLPSDRFSAERTGGSVSTLTIQRTQQEDSAVYLCASSLTGLDTEAFFGQGTRLTVV.

The V and J genes are TRBV3-1 (or the pseudogene TRBV3-2) and TRBJ1-5, with 8 bases fitting TRBD1. Germline trimming cut 1 base from V and 2 bases from J; bases unmatched to any gene: 7. Germline loops: CDR1 LGHDT, CDR2 YNNKEL (reference sequence). The CDR3 is 17 residues long. For the CDR3, the DNA is TGTGCCAGCAGCCAAGGGTCAGGGGGCGCGGGCAATCAGCCCCAGCATTTT. Protein: CASSQGSGGAGNQPQHF.

The chain employs TRBV29-1 and TRBJ2-1; 7 bases map to TRBD2. This CDR3 contains 16 residues. The junction had 10 bases not matched to a gene; V was cut back by 0 bases and J by 5 bases. CDR1 and CDR2 from the germline V gene are SQVTM and ANQGSEA. The CDR3 nucleotides are TGCAGCGTTGAAGATCGTTTGCGGGAGATAAACAATGAGCAGTTCTTC. Amino acid sequence: CSVEDRLREINNEQFF.

The chain employs TRBV5-1 and TRBJ2-3; TRBD2 is a possible D gene (6 bases). Trimming cost V 0 bases and J 4 bases, with 12 bases left between them. From germline, CDR1 is SGHRS and CDR2 YFSETQ. The CDR3 is 15 amino acids. The CDR3 sequence: CASSLDGGVADTQYF. The CDR3 DNA reads as TGCGCCAGCAGCTTGGACGGGGGAGTGGCAGATACGCAGTATTTT.